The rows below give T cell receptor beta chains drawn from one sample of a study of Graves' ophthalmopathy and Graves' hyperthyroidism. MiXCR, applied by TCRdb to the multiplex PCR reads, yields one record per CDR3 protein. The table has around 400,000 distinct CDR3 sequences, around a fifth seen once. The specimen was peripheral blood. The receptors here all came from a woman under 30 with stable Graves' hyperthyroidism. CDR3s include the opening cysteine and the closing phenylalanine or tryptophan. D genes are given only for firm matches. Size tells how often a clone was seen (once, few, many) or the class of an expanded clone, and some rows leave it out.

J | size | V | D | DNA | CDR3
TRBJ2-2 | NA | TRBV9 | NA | TGTGCCAGCAGCGTAGCCGGGAGCAACACCGGGGAGCTGTTTTTT | CASSVAGSNTGELFF
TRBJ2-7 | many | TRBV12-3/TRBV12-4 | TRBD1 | TGTGCCAGCAGCTCCGACAGGGGGCCCTACGAGCAGTACTTC | CASSSDRGPYEQYF
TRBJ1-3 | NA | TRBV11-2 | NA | TGTGCCAGCAGCTCGTGGACAGCTGGGCGAACTGGAAACACCATATATTTT | CASSSWTAGRTGNTIYF
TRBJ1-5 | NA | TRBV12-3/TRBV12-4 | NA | TGTGCCAGCAGTTTACTCCCAGGGGCGGGCAATCAGCCCCAGCATTTT | CASSLLPGAGNQPQHF
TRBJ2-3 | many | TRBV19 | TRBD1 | TGTGCCAGTACACAGGGGAGCACAGATACGCAGTATTTT | CASTQGSTDTQYF
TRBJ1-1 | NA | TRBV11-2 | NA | TGTGCCAGCAGCTTACGGGGGGTCACTGAAGCTTTCTTT | CASSLRGVTEAFF
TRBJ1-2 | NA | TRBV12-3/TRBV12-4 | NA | TGTGCCAGCACCGCGGCGGGCACAGGCAATGGCTACACCTTC | CASTAAGTGNGYTF
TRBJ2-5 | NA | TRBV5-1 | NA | TGCGCCAGCAGCTTGGACCCGGGCCCCCAAGAGACCCAGTACTTC | CASSLDPGPQETQYF
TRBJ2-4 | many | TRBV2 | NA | TGTGCCAGCAGTGAAAGGAGTCAGTTAAACATTAAGTACTTC | CASSERSQLNIKYF
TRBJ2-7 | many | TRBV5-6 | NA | TGTGCCAGCAGCCTCCGGGGACCTGTAGCCTACGAGCAGTACTTC | CASSLRGPVAYEQYF
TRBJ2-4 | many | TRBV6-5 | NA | TGTGCCAGCAGTTACTCGAAGTACGAGGGTCCCTACTTC | CASSYSKYEGPYF
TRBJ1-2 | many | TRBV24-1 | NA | TGTGCCACCAGTGTGGGCCTAAACTATGGCTACACCTTC | CATSVGLNYGYTF
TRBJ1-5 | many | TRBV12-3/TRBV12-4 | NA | TGTGCCAGCAGTTTCCAAACAAAGAATCAGCCCCAGCATTTT | CASSFQTKNQPQHF
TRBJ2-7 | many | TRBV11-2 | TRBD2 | TGTGCCAGCAGCTTAGGCCTAGCGGGGTCCTACGAGCAGTACTTC | CASSLGLAGSYEQYF
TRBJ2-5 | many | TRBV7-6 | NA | TGTGCCAGCAGCTTGGGGCATTGGGAGACCCAGTACTTC | CASSLGHWETQYF